Below, 26 T cell receptor beta chains from the same sample are listed, as sequenced in a study of T cells after yellow fever vaccination. TCRdb used MiXCR to reprocess the 5' RACE reads, holding one entry per CDR3 protein. The sample contains a few hundred thousand distinct CDR3 sequences, more than 6.5% of which appear only once. Sequenced here: CD4+ T cells sorted from PBMCs, sampled on the day of the yellow fever booster vaccination. The receptor set was obtained from a man aged 25-45 years who received the YFV17D yellow fever vaccine.

The CDR3 DNA reads as TGTGCCAGCAGCCGCCCCCCTACTAGCGGGAGGACCTACGAGCAGTACTTC. Translating it yields CASSRPPTSGRTYEQYF. V usage is TRBV6-2 or TRBV6-3 and J usage is TRBJ2-7; TRBD2 matches 12 bases. The CDR3 spans 17 residues. V lost 6 bases to trimming and J lost 2 bases; unmatched junction nucleotides: 11. The germline gives CDR1 MNHEY, CDR2 SVGEGT.

The V call is TRBV2, the J call TRBJ2-7; 11 bases line up with TRBD2. J was trimmed by 4 bases and V by 10 bases; bases with no gene match: 3. The germline V gene has CDR1 SNHLY and CDR2 FYNNEI. This CDR3 is 12 amino acids long. The CDR3 protein is CATTSGNYEQYF. CDR3 sequence (DNA): TGTGCCACGACTAGCGGGAATTACGAGCAGTACTTC.

In its sample, this clonotype was seen a few times. V and J are TRBV7-9 and TRBJ2-1; 8 bases agree with TRBD2. Per the germline V gene, CDR1 is SEHNR and CDR2 is FQNEAQ (reference sequence). This CDR3 region has 12 residues. The V segment lost 8 bases and the J segment 7 bases; nucleotides outside the gene matches: 4. The chain's CDR3 is CASSSGRNEQFF. CDR3 coding DNA: TGTGCCAGCTCTAGCGGGCGGAATGAGCAGTTCTTC.

This clonotype has just a few counts. This rearrangement joins TRBV12-3 or TRBV12-4 to TRBJ2-2; TRBD2 aligns across 10 bases. The CDR3 totals 16 residues. V was clipped by 3 bases and J by 6 bases; unmatched bases: 7. The CDR3: CASSLVSSGSSGELFF. For the CDR3, the DNA is TGTGCCAGCAGTTTGGTGTCTAGCGGGAGTTCCGGGGAGCTGTTTTTT.

This clonotype has a handful of counts. The rearrangement joins TRBV28 to TRBJ1-1; TRBD1 is a possible D gene (6 bases). This CDR3 region has 12 residues. The germline V gene encodes CDR1 MDHEN and CDR2 SYDVKM. V shed 10 bases and J shed 6 bases, with 15 bases lying between them. The chain's CDR3 is CATLKDSAEAFF. In DNA form, the CDR3 reads TGTGCCACCTTAAAGGACAGCGCTGAAGCTTTCTTT.

This clonotype was seen a handful of times. The chain joins TRBV12-3 or TRBV12-4 to TRBJ1-4; 7 bases match TRBD1. J lost 8 bases, V lost 6 bases, and 6 bases had no gene match. CDR3 size: 13 residues. The CDR3 nucleotides are TGTGCCAGCAGCCAGGGGACAGTCGAAAAACTGTTTTTT. Amino acid sequence: CASSQGTVEKLFF.

The gene calls are TRBV7-2 and TRBJ2-4, with D possibly matching TRBD1 (6 bases). CDR3 length: 16 amino acids. V was cut by 1 base and J by 1 base, with 11 bases left in between. CDR1 and CDR2 (germline): SGHTA, FQGNSA. The CDR3 nucleotides read TGTGCCAGCAGCTTAGGCTCAGGGGTGGCCAAAAACATTCAGTACTTC. Protein: CASSLGSGVAKNIQYF. The full variable domain, its missing parts supplied by reference TRBV7-2 and TRBJ2-4, is GAGVSQSPSNKVTEKGKDVELRCDPISGHTALYWYRQSLGQGLEFLIYFQGNSAPDKSGLPSDRFSAERTGGSVSTLTIQRTQQEDSAVYLCASSLGSGVAKNIQYFGAGTRLSVL.

This clonotype was picked up many times. The chain employs TRBV20-1 and TRBJ2-5; D is unresolved. Deletions cut 6 bases from V and 4 bases from J, with 12 bases between. This CDR3 region has 12 residues. The V gene's germline CDR1 is DFQATT and CDR2 SNEGSKA (reference sequence). Here the CDR3 reads CSALSVGETQYF. The CDR3 DNA reads as TGCAGTGCACTTTCGGTGGGAGAGACCCAGTACTTC.

The table lists this clonotype with many counts. The CDR3 spells CASSGGGAMSTDTQYF. The CDR3 nucleotides are TGTGCCAGCAGCGGGGGGGGGGCCATGAGCACAGATACGCAGTATTTT. V and J are TRBV7-6 and TRBJ2-3; D possibly corresponds to TRBD2 (7 bases). V gave up 5 bases and J gave up 0 bases, with 15 bases separating them. CDR1 SGHVS and CDR2 FNYEAQ come from the germline V gene. The CDR3 extends over 16 amino acids.

This clonotype was seen many times. In DNA, the CDR3 is TGTGCCAGCTCACCGAAACGGGACAGCTCCTACGAGCAGTACTTC. Amino acids: CASSPKRDSSYEQYF. The V call is TRBV18, the J call TRBJ2-7, with 7 bases aligning to TRBD1. Unmatched junction bases numbered 5, after V lost 3 bases and J lost 0 bases. CDR1 and CDR2 (germline): KGHSH, LQKENI. This CDR3 has 15 residues.

This clonotype was picked up many times. J is TRBJ2-7 and V is TRBV20-1, with 10 bases identical to TRBD2. J lost 4 bases, V lost 5 bases, and 20 bases had no gene match. Germline lookup yields CDR1 DFQATT and CDR2 SNEGSKA (reference sequence). CDR3 length equals 18 residues. CDR3 nucleotide sequence: TGCAGTGCTCTGACCCTCTACTCTCAGCGGGAGGGCCGGTACGAGCAGTACTTC. Translating it yields CSALTLYSQREGRYEQYF.

The rearrangement links TRBV18 to TRBJ2-1; D gene uncertain. V lost 5 bases, J lost 8 bases, and 10 bases lay in between. CDR1 and CDR2 from the germline V gene are KGHSH and LQKENI. The CDR3 has 12 amino acids. DNA of the CDR3: TGTGCCAGCTCAGCACTGGGCGATGAGCAGTTCTTC. Translation: CASSALGDEQFF.

The rearrangement joins TRBV6-5 to TRBJ1-1; D is undetermined. The CDR3 contains 14 residues. The ends were cut back, 0 bases at V and 4 bases at J, with 9 bases in the middle. Looked up from germline, CDR1 is MNHEY and CDR2 is SVGAGI. CDR3 amino acids: CASSYSSEGTEAFF. The DNA of the CDR3 is TGTGCCAGCAGTTACTCGTCGGAGGGCACTGAAGCTTTCTTT.

This clonotype was seen only a few times. CDR3 loop: CAWSVRTGGYTEAFF. The DNA for the CDR3 is TGTGCCTGGAGTGTCCGGACAGGGGGTTACACTGAAGCTTTCTTT. This sequence joins TRBV30 and TRBJ1-1; 10 nucleotides match TRBD1. This CDR3 region has 15 residues. V was pared by 0 bases and J by 3 bases, with 4 bases of the junction left unmatched. CDR1 is GTSNPN, CDR2 SVGIG, per germline (reference sequence).

This clonotype was picked up many times. The V and J genes are TRBV12-3 or TRBV12-4 and TRBJ2-1, with D possibly being TRBD2 (6 bases). V lost 5 bases, J lost 4 bases, and 21 bases lay in between. This CDR3 comprises 17 residues. In DNA form, the CDR3 reads TGTGCCAGCAGTCCTACGATGGGGAGGCTACAATACAATGAGCAGTTCTTC. Protein: CASSPTMGRLQYNEQFF.

This clonotype occurred a few times. This chain uses TRBV4-2 with TRBJ2-7, with 7 bases matching TRBD1. The CDR3 is 15 amino acids. The germline V gene has CDR1 LGHNA and CDR2 YNFKEQ. The ends lost 1 base at V and 3 bases at J; junction bases unmatched: 6. This CDR3 is CASSQGGGRDYEQYF. Written as DNA, the CDR3 is TGTGCCAGCAGCCAAGGAGGGGGCCGAGACTACGAGCAGTACTTC.

This clonotype was found many times. The chain combines TRBV30 with TRBJ1-2; D is uncertain. The CDR3 is made up of 15 amino acids. The germline V gene encodes CDR1 GTSNPN and CDR2 SVGIG (reference sequence). Trimming left V 1 base short and J 0 bases short, with 12 bases between. The CDR3 DNA follows: TGTGCCTGGAGTGGACGACTGCGATCTAACTATGGCTACACCTTC. Amino acid sequence: CAWSGRLRSNYGYTF.

This clonotype was seen more than once but under ten times. This chain links TRBV18 with TRBJ2-1, with TRBD1 as a possible D gene (5 bases). Germline CDR1 reads KGHSH; CDR2 reads LQKENI. This CDR3 contains 13 residues. V gave up 0 bases and J gave up 8 bases, with 8 bases separating them. The CDR3 loop is CASSPPQGYEQFF. As DNA, the CDR3 is TGTGCCAGCTCACCACCCCAGGGCTATGAGCAGTTCTTC.

Here the CDR3 reads CASSSGVNTGELFF. CDR3 nucleotides: TGCGCCAGCAGTAGCGGGGTGAACACCGGGGAGCTGTTTTTT. The chain joins TRBV10-2 to TRBJ2-2, with 7 bases aligning to TRBD2. Trimming removed 5 bases from V and 1 base from J; junction bases left unmatched: 1. From germline, CDR1 is WSHSY and CDR2 SAAADI. The CDR3 runs 14 residues.

With regard to this clonotype: One junction end does not reproduce the germline sequence, and a read error may be involved. The chain uses TRBV12-3 or TRBV12-4 and TRBJ2-7; D perhaps matches TRBD2 (5 bases). The CDR3 extends over 14 amino acids. CDR3 DNA sequence: TGTGCCAGCCGGTGGTGGGCGGACTCCTACGAGCAGAACTTC. Translation gives CASRWWADSYEQNF.

The CDR3 sequence is CASSQGVSTSGLQYNEQFF. The DNA for the CDR3 is TGTGCCAGCAGTCAGGGGGTATCGACTAGCGGACTACAATACAATGAGCAGTTCTTC. This chain joins TRBV28 and TRBJ2-1, with 9 bases identical to TRBD2. Trimming at V came to 5 bases and at J to 4 bases, leaving 18 bases not matched to a gene. This CDR3 is built from 19 residues. The germline gives CDR1 MDHEN, CDR2 SYDVKM.

This clonotype has just a few counts. CDR3 DNA sequence: TGTGCCAGTAGTGACCAACGGACTAGCGGGCCTACCACAAAGCAGTTCTTC. Protein sequence: CASSDQRTSGPTTKQFF. The J gene is TRBJ2-1, the V gene TRBV19; 11 bases agree with TRBD2. Unmatched junction bases numbered 17, after V lost 5 bases and J lost 11 bases. The CDR3 contains 17 residues. Germline V lookup: CDR1 LNHDA, CDR2 SQIVND (reference sequence).

This sequence joins TRBV19 and TRBJ2-1; 12 bases align to TRBD2. V lost 6 bases to trimming and J lost 5 bases; unmatched junction nucleotides: 11. The CDR3 length is 17 residues. CDR1 LNHDA and CDR2 SQIVND come from the germline V gene (reference sequence). The DNA of the CDR3 is TGTGCCAGTAGACCATCTAGCGGGAGGGCCTTTAACAATGAGCAGTTCTTC. The encoded protein is CASRPSSGRAFNNEQFF.

This clonotype was observed at least ten times. The chain links TRBV9 to TRBJ2-7; D is perhaps TRBD2 (6 bases). With 5 bases removed from V and 6 bases from J, the gap between germline ends came to 30 bases. Per germline, CDR1 SGDLS and CDR2 YYNGEE. The CDR3 totals 18 residues. This CDR3 reads CASSRSLKGSSALGEQYF. CDR3 bases: TGTGCCAGCAGTCGATCTCTGAAGGGGTCTAGCGCTCTAGGCGAGCAGTACTTC.

The table lists this clonotype with a few counts. The V gene is TRBV5-1, the J gene TRBJ2-1; perhaps TRBD2 as D (5 bases). Germline V gene sequence: CDR1 SGHRS, CDR2 YFSETQ. Trimming pared 2 bases from V and 2 bases from J, leaving 8 bases between. This CDR3 spans 14 amino acids. The DNA of the CDR3 is TGCGCCAGCAGCTTTGAACTAGCCTACAATGAGCAGTTCTTC. This codes for CASSFELAYNEQFF.

The table lists this clonotype with many counts. The chain combines TRBV20-1 with TRBJ2-5; D is undetermined. The V gene lost 4 bases and the J gene lost 4 bases, with 4 bases spanning the gap. Germline V gene sequence: CDR1 DFQATT, CDR2 SNEGSKA (reference sequence). The CDR3 runs 10 residues. The CDR3 spells CSATGETQYF. The CDR3 DNA is TGCAGTGCTACGGGAGAGACCCAGTACTTC.